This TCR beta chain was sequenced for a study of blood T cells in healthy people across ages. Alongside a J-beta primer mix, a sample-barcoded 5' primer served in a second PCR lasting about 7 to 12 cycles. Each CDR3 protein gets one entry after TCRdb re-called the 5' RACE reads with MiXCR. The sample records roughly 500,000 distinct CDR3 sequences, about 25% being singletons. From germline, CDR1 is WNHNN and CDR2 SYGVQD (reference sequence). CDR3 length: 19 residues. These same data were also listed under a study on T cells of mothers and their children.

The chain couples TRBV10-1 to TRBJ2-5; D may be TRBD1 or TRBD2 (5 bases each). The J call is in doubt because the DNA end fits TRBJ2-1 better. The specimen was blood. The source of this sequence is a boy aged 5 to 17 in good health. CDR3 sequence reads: CAPHDLARDAHTSYNEQFF. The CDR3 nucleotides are TGCGCCCCTCACGATCTCGCCCGGGACGCACATACTTCCTACAATGAGCAGTTCTTC.